A single sample gave rise to the 18 T cell receptor beta chains below, sequenced in a study of shared clonotypes between healthy human individuals. Using immunoSEQ multiplex PCR, the repertoire was profiled, and TCRdb retains in-frame clones only, with some absent. The sample lists about 2.4 million clones, about 92% occurring once. Sequencing was carried out using naive CD4+ T cells sorted from blood. Subset noted: CD45RA+ positively selected. These TCRs come from a man aged 18-30 years in good health.

The sample holds one count of this clone. The rearrangement joins TRBV2 to TRBJ1-5, with D perhaps matching TRBD1 (6 bases). Germline V CDR1 and CDR2: SNHLY, FYNNEI. Trimming removed 6 bases at V and 1 base at J, with 13 bases between. The CDR3 consists of 15 residues. The CDR3 region has the DNA TGTGCCAGCAGGGAACAGGGATTGAGCAATCAGCCCCAGCATTTT. Amino acid sequence: CASREQGLSNQPQHF. Full variable domain (rest looked up from reference TRBV2 and TRBJ1-5): EPEVTQTPSHQVTQMGQEVILRCVPISNHLYFYWYRQILGQKVEFLVSFYNNEISEKSEIFDDQFSVERPDGSNFTLKIRSTKLEDSAMYFCASREQGLSNQPQHFGDGTRLSIL.

The V gene is TRBV2, the J gene TRBJ1-2; TRBD1 aligns across 8 bases. The germline V gene has CDR1 SNHLY and CDR2 FYNNEI. V was pared by 5 bases and J by 5 bases, with 13 bases of the junction left unmatched. This CDR3 has 16 amino acids. In DNA form, the CDR3 reads TGTGCCAGCAGTACGCTCTCCCCAGGGGGCCCGTATGGCTACACCTTC. Amino acids: CASSTLSPGGPYGYTF.

Comments on this clone: The identical CDR3 is also encoded by other nucleotide sequences in the sample. V gene TRBV15 combines with J gene TRBJ1-6, with D perhaps TRBD1 (5 bases). The ends were cut back, 5 bases at V and 4 bases at J, with 9 bases in the middle. Germline CDR1 reads LNHNV; CDR2 reads YYDKDF (reference sequence). This CDR3 has 14 amino acids. CDR3: CATSRDSYNSPLHF. The CDR3, as DNA: TGTGCCACCAGCCGGGACTCTTATAATTCACCCCTCCACTTT.

The CDR3 DNA reads as TGTGCCAGCTCACCGGAGGGGAAGGACGAGCAGTACTTC. Residues: CASSPEGKDEQYF. The chain is built from TRBV18 and TRBJ2-7; TRBD2 might be the D (6 bases). Germline assignment: CDR1 KGHSH and CDR2 LQKENI. The CDR3 loop spans 13 amino acids. V was cut by 3 bases and J by 5 bases, with 11 bases left in between.

The rearrangement links TRBV6-1 to TRBJ2-2, with D perhaps TRBD1 (7 bases). CDR1 and CDR2 from the germline V gene are MNHNS and SASEGT. CDR3 length: 15 residues. The V end lost 6 bases, the J end lost 0 bases, and 11 bases lay between the germline ends. The CDR3 protein is CASRAGQSNTGELFF. CDR3 in DNA: TGTGCCAGCAGGGCGGGACAGTCGAACACCGGGGAGCTGTTTTTT.

For this clone: The same CDR3 also results from other DNA sequences found in this sample. The V and J genes are TRBV11-3 and TRBJ2-2; D is possibly TRBD1 (5 bases). V was clipped by 1 base and J by 5 bases, with 5 bases between them. Germline V gene lookup returns CDR1 SGHNT and CDR2 YENEEA. This CDR3 has 13 amino acids. The CDR3 DNA reads TGTGCCAGCAGCTTAGGACAGACCGGGGAGCTGTTTTTT. Encoded protein: CASSLGQTGELFF.

J is TRBJ1-4 and V is TRBV9; D may be TRBD1 (6 bases). This CDR3 contains 17 residues. V lost 0 bases and J lost 7, with 19 bases in between. The germline V gene encodes CDR1 SGDLS and CDR2 YYNGEE. The CDR3 sequence is CASSVGGQGSRGEKLFF. In DNA form, the CDR3 reads TGTGCCAGCAGCGTAGGGGGCCAGGGGAGTAGGGGTGAAAAACTGTTTTTT.

In regard to this clone: This CDR3 is also generated by other DNA sequences in the sample. The rearrangement uses TRBV7-2 and TRBJ2-1; tentative D call: TRBD2 (6 bases). There are 14 residues in the CDR3. Deletions cut 3 bases from V and 7 bases from J, with 13 bases between. Looked up from germline, CDR1 is SGHTA and CDR2 is FQGNSA. This CDR3 is CASSLGPGGNEQFF. CDR3 nucleotide sequence: TGTGCCAGCAGCTTGGGACCCGGGGGAAATGAGCAGTTCTTC.

This rearrangement joins TRBV18 to TRBJ2-3; 9 bases are a match to TRBD1. Germline trimming cut 3 bases from V and 5 bases from J; bases unmatched to any gene: 18. The CDR3 runs 19 residues. CDR1 is KGHSH and CDR2 is LQKENI in the germline V gene. CDR3 amino acids: CASSPKSQYGTGFQDTQYF. The CDR3 coding sequence is TGTGCCAGCTCACCGAAATCTCAGTACGGGACAGGGTTTCAAGATACGCAGTATTTT.

This chain connects TRBV29-1 to TRBJ2-4, with D perhaps matching TRBD1 or TRBD2 (6 bases each). Germline assignment: CDR1 SQVTM and CDR2 ANQGSEA. With 3 bases removed from V and 0 bases from J, the gap between germline ends came to 12 bases. The CDR3 spans 15 residues. For the CDR3, the DNA is TGCAGCGTTGAGGAGGGGGGACTAGCCAAAAACATTCAGTACTTC. The encoded protein is CSVEEGGLAKNIQYF.

Concerning this clone itself: One end of the junction varies from germline; a read error may be responsible. The CDR3 sequence is CASSNREDSHEQYF. The CDR3 DNA reads TGTGCCAGCAGTAATAGAGAGGACTCCCACGAGCAGTACTTC. The chain is built from TRBV6-6 and TRBJ2-7; D might be TRBD2 (5 bases). The CDR3 runs to 14 residues. Germline assignment: CDR1 MNHNY and CDR2 SVGAGI (reference sequence).

This chain links TRBV30 with TRBJ1-6; D not certain. Germline CDR1 and CDR2: GTSNPN and SVGIG (reference sequence). The CDR3 loop spans 14 amino acids. Trimming shortened V by 0 bases and J by 7 bases, and 10 bases separated the two germline ends. The CDR3 protein is CAWSVNSDNSPLHF. In DNA form, the CDR3 reads TGTGCCTGGAGTGTAAACTCCGACAATTCACCCCTCCACTTT.

The chain has TRBV5-1 and TRBJ1-1; D unclear. The CDR3 loop spans 14 amino acids. The ends were cut back, 4 bases at V and 1 base at J, with 11 bases in the middle. The germline gives CDR1 SGHRS, CDR2 YFSETQ. CDR3 in DNA: TGCGCCAGCAGCCCCTACGTACGGAACACTGAAGCTTTCTTT. Amino acid sequence: CASSPYVRNTEAFF.

V usage is TRBV5-8 and J usage is TRBJ2-5, with TRBD2 as a possible D gene (6 bases). Germline-derived CDR1 and CDR2 are SGHTS and YDEGEE. The CDR3 is 17 amino acids. V dropped 0 bases and J dropped 1 base, with 16 bases sitting between them. The CDR3 sequence is CASSLGVWLGGQETQYF. The CDR3 nucleotides read TGTGCCAGCAGCTTGGGAGTGTGGTTGGGGGGCCAAGAGACCCAGTACTTC. Full variable domain (rest looked up from reference TRBV5-8 and TRBJ2-5): EAGVTQSPTHLIKTRGQQATLRCSPISGHTSVYWYQQALGLGLQFLLWYDEGEERNRGNFPPRFSGRQFPNYSSELNVNALELEDSALYLCASSLGVWLGGQETQYFGPGTRLLVL.

The CDR3 sequence is CASSISGPTNEQFF. Written as DNA, the CDR3 is TGTGCCAGTAGTATTTCGGGGCCCACAAATGAGCAGTTCTTC. The chain recombines TRBV19 with TRBJ2-1, with D tentatively TRBD1 or TRBD2 (5 bases each). Per the germline V gene, CDR1 is LNHDA and CDR2 is SQIVND (reference sequence). The CDR3 has 14 residues. V was pared by 3 bases and J by 7 bases, with 13 bases between. The full variable domain, rest sourced from reference TRBV19 and TRBJ2-1, is DGGITQSPKYLFRKEGQNVTLSCEQNLNHDAMYWYRQDPGQGLRLIYYSQIVNDFQKGDIAEGYSVSREKKESFPLTVTSAQKNPTAFYLCASSISGPTNEQFFGPGTRLTVL.

The V and J genes are TRBV6-5 and TRBJ1-1, with D possibly matching TRBD1 (6 bases). Germline assignment: CDR1 MNHEY and CDR2 SVGAGI. The CDR3 covers 12 residues. Trimming took off 6 bases at V and 8 bases at J, with 13 bases between the two ends. Here the CDR3 reads CASSHTGLEAFF. The CDR3 region has the DNA TGTGCCAGCAGCCATACAGGGTTGGAAGCTTTCTTT.

This chain links TRBV7-2 with TRBJ2-1, with a tentative D call TRBD1 (5 bases). Germline V gene data show CDR1 as SGHTA and CDR2 as FQGNSA. This CDR3 is built from 13 residues. V was pared by 8 bases and J by 3 bases, with 11 bases between. CDR3 loop: CASGRQHYNEQFF. CDR3 nucleotide sequence: TGTGCCAGCGGACGACAGCACTACAATGAGCAGTTCTTC.

The CDR3 reads CASSLTGTKVKGNQPQHF. As DNA, the CDR3 is TGTGCCAGCAGCTTAACGGGGACAAAAGTTAAGGGCAATCAGCCCCAGCATTTT. The V call is TRBV7-2, the J call TRBJ1-5, with D perhaps matching TRBD1 (6 bases). CDR1 SGHTA and CDR2 FQGNSA come from the germline V gene. The V end was cut by 2 bases, the J end by 2 bases, with 19 bases between. The CDR3 covers 18 residues. Variable domain in full (rest from reference TRBV7-2 and TRBJ1-5): GAGVSQSPSNKVTEKGKDVELRCDPISGHTALYWYRQSLGQGLEFLIYFQGNSAPDKSGLPSDRFSAERTGGSVSTLTIQRTQQEDSAVYLCASSLTGTKVKGNQPQHFGDGTRLSIL.